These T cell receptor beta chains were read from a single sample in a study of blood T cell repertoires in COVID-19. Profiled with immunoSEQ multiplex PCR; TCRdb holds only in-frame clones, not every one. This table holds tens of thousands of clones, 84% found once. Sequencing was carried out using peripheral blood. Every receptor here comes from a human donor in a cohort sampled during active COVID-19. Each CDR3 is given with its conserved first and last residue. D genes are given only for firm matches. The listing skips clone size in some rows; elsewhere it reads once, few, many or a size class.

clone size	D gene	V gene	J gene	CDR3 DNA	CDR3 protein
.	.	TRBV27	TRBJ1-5	TGTGCCAGCAGTTCAGCAGGCAATAATCAGCCCCAGCATTTT	CASSSAGNNQPQHF
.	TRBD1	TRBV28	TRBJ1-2	TGTGCCAGCAGCTCTAATCGACAGGGGGCCTATGGCTACACCTTC	CASSSNRQGAYGYTF
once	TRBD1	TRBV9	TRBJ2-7	TGTGCCAGCAGCTCAGGGGGCTTAGGGAACGAGCAGTACTTC	CASSSGGLGNEQYF
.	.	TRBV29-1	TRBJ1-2	TGCAGCGTTGCTATTTCGGGACTTTCTAACTATGGCTACACCTTC	CSVAISGLSNYGYTF
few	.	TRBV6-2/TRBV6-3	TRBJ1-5	TGTGCCAGCAGTTACGGAGTATTGGTTCAGCCCCAGCATTTT	CASSYGVLVQPQHF
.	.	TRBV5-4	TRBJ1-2	TGTGCCAGCAGCATAGGTCCCAGGGAATGGGGGCATGGCTACACCTTC	CASSIGPREWGHGYTF
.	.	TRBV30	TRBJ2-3	TGTGCCTGGAGTGAAGGACTCAACTCAGATACGCAGTATTTT	CAWSEGLNSDTQYF
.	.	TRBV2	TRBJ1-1	TGTGCCAGCAGTGAAGAGGAGAGGGTAACTGAAGCTTTCTTT	CASSEEERVTEAFF
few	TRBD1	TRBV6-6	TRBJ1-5	TGTGCCAGCAGTCTGACAGGGGGTCTACTAGATCCCAATCAGCCCCAGCATTTT	CASSLTGGLLDPNQPQHF
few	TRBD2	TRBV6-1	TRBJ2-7	TGTGCCAGCAGTGCAGCGGGGGCCATCTACGAGCAGTACTTC	CASSAAGAIYEQYF
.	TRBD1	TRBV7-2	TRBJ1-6	TGTGCCAGCAGCTTAGCACAGGGGAATTCACCCCTCCACTTT	CASSLAQGNSPLHF
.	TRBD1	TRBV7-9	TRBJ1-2	TGTGCCAGCAGCCATACCGACAGGGGACACGGCTACACCTTC	CASSHTDRGHGYTF
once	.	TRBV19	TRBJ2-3	TGTGCCAGTAGTCAGCGGGTTATTGACACGCAGTATTTT	CASSQRVIDTQYF
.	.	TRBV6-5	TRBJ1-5	TGTGCCAGCAGATTTACCAGTACGGGGGATCAGCCCCAGCATTTT	CASRFTSTGDQPQHF
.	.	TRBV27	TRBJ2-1	TGTGCCAGCAGTTTTTCGGCCGCGGCGGACAATGAGCAGTTCTTC	CASSFSAAADNEQFF
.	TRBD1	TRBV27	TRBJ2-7	TGTGCCAGTGCGGAGACAGGGCTATACGAGCAGTACTTC	CASAETGLYEQYF
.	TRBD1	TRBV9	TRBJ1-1	TGTGCCAGCAGCGCAGGGGGCGAGACTGAAGCTTTCTTT	CASSAGGETEAFF
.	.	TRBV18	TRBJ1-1	TGTGCCAGCTCACCTCATAAGGGGCCGAACACTGAAGCTTTCTTT	CASSPHKGPNTEAFF
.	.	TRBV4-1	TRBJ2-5	TGCGCCAGCAGCCAACCGTCAGGAGGAGAGACCCAGTACTTC	CASSQPSGGETQYF
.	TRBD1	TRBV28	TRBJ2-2	TGTGCCAGCAGTAGAGGGACAGGGGGCCGTACCGGGGAGCTGTTTTTT	CASSRGTGGRTGELFF
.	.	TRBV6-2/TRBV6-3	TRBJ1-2	TGTGCCAGCAGCCAAGCGACAGGTCGTTATGGCTACACCTTC	CASSQATGRYGYTF
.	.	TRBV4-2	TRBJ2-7	TGTGCCAGCAGCCAAGGGCGGCAGGGAGGCTACGAGCAGTACTTC	CASSQGRQGGYEQYF
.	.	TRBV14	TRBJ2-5	TGTGCCAGCAGCCAACAGGACAGACTAGAGACCCAGTACTTC	CASSQQDRLETQYF
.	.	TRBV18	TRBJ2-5	TGTGCCAGCTCACCAATGGACAGACAAGAGACCCAGTACTTC	CASSPMDRQETQYF
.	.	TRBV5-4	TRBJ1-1	TGTGCCAGCAGCCCGGGGGGTTACACTGAAGCTTTCTTT	CASSPGGYTEAFF
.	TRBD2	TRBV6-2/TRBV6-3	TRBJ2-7	TGTGCCAGCAGTTACTCGAGCGGGGGGGCCTACGAGCAGTACTTC	CASSYSSGGAYEQYF
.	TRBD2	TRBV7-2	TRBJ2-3	TGTGCCAGCAGCTGGACGTACGGGGGGGGGTTAAGCACAGATACGCAGTATTTT	CASSWTYGGGLSTDTQYF
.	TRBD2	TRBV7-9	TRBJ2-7	TGTGCCAGCAGCCCTACGGGGGGGAACTACGAGCAGTACTTC	CASSPTGGNYEQYF
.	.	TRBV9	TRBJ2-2	TGTGCCAGCAGCCCTCGGAGGGGGAACACCGGGGAGCTGTTTTTT	CASSPRRGNTGELFF
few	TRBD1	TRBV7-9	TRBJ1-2	TGTGCCAGCAGCACCGGACAGGGGCGTACTTATGGCTACACCTTC	CASSTGQGRTYGYTF
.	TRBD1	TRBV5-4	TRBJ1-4	TGTGCCAGCAGACCCGGGACAGGGGAAGAAAAACTGTTTTTT	CASRPGTGEEKLFF
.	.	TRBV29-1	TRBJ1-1	TGCAGCGTTGACCCAAGAGGGACTGAAGCTTTCTTT	CSVDPRGTEAFF
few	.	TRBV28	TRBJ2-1	TGTGCCAGCAGTGGGGCTAGTACACCCTACAATGAGCAGTTCTTC	CASSGASTPYNEQFF
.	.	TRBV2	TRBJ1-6	TGTGCCAGCGGGGAACAGGGAATGGGGCATTCACCCCTCCACTTT	CASGEQGMGHSPLHF
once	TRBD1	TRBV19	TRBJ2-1	TGTGCCAGTAGACCACCGGGACAGAGGGTTAGTGAGCAGTTCTTC	CASRPPGQRVSEQFF
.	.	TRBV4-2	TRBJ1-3	TGTGCCAGCAGCCAAGAGAGAACAGGACAATCAGGCACCATATATTTT	CASSQERTGQSGTIYF
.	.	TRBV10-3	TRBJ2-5	TGTGCCATCAGTGAGTCGGACTGGGAGACCCAGTACTTC	CAISESDWETQYF
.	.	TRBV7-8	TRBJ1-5	TGTGCCAGCAGCTCCGGGTGGGTATGGCCCCAGCATTTT	CASSSGWVWPQHF
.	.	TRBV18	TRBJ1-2	TGTGCCAGCTCACCTACTCCAGGGGATAACTATGGCTACACCTTC	CASSPTPGDNYGYTF
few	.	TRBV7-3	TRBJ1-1	TGTGCCAGCAGATCCAACAGGAACACTGAAGCTTTCTTT	CASRSNRNTEAFF
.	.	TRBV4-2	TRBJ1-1	TGTGCCAGCAGCCCCTATGTAAGCACTGAAGCTTTCTTT	CASSPYVSTEAFF
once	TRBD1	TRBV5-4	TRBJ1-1	TGTGCCAGCAGCTGGACAGGTTCTTTTGAAGCTTTCTTT	CASSWTGSFEAFF
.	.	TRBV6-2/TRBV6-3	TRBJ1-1	TGTGCCAGCAGTACGGGGGGTGGAGTTCTGAACACTGAAGCTTTCTTT	CASSTGGGVLNTEAFF
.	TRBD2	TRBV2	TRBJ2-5	TGTGCCAGCAGTGAAGGGTCAGCGGGGGGACAAGAGACCCAGTACTTC	CASSEGSAGGQETQYF
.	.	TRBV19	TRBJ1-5	TGTGCCAGTTGGGGCGTGCAATATAGCAATCAGCCCCAGCATTTT	CASWGVQYSNQPQHF
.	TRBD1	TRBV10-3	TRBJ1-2	TGTGCCATCAGTGGGACAGGAGGAAGGGATGGCTACACCTTC	CAISGTGGRDGYTF
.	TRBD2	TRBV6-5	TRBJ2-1	TGTGCCAGCAGTTCCCTAGCTAGCGGGGGAGACAATGAGCAGTTCTTC	CASSSLASGGDNEQFF
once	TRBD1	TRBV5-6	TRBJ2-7	TGTGCCAGCAGCTTTTGGGGGACAGGGGACGAGCAGTACTTC	CASSFWGTGDEQYF
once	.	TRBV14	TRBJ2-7	TGTGCCAGCAGCCAAGATTTCGGGCCGCTAGCGCAATCCTACGAGCAGTACTTC	CASSQDFGPLAQSYEQYF
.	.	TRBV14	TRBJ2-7	TGTGCCAGCAGCCAGCGGACAGTCTCCTACGAGCAGTACTTC	CASSQRTVSYEQYF
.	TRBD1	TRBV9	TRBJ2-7	TGTGCCAGCAGCGCTGGGGACAGGGTGACCTACGAGCAGTACTTC	CASSAGDRVTYEQYF
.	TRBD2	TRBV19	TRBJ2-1	TGTGCCAGTAGTATAGGTCCAGGGACTAGCGGGAGGAGTAATGAGCAGTTCTTC	CASSIGPGTSGRSNEQFF
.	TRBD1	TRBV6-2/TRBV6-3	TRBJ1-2	TGTGCCAGCAGTTACGGACAGGTTGAATATGGCTACACCTTC	CASSYGQVEYGYTF
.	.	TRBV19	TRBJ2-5	TGTGCCAGTAGCCCCACCCACTCCCGGGAGACCCAGTACTTC	CASSPTHSRETQYF
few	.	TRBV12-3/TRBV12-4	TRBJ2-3	TGTGCCAGCAGCGCTTTCGGGGATACGCAGTATTTT	CASSAFGDTQYF